This T cell receptor beta chain was profiled in a study of shared clonotypes between healthy human individuals. Profiling relied on immunoSEQ multiplex PCR, and the TCRdb table lists in-frame clones only, not all of them. This sample has over 1.5 million clones, with around 98% found just once. The sequenced material came from naive CD4+ T cells sorted from blood. Described subset: CD45RA+ positively selected. This sequence originates from a man between 25 and 39 years old in good health.

The chain's CDR3 is CASSFGSEETQYF. CDR3 bases: TGCGCCAGCAGCTTTGGTAGCGAAGAGACCCAGTACTTC. The V call is TRBV5-1, the J call TRBJ2-5; the D gene is possibly TRBD2 (5 bases). Trimming removed 2 bases at V and 3 bases at J, with 8 bases between. There are 13 residues in the CDR3. The germline V gene has CDR1 SGHRS and CDR2 YFSETQ.